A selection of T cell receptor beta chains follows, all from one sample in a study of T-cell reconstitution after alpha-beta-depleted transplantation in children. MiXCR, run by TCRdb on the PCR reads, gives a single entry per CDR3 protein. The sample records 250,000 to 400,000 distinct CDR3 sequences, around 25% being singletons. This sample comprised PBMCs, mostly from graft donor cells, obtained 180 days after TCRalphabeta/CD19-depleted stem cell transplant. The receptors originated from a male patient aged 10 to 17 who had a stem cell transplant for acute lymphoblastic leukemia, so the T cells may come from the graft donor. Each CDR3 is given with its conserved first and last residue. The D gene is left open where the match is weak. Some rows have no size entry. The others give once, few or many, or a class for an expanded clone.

cdr3_aa: CASISAATEAFF
cdr3_nt: TGTGCCAGCATAAGCGCAGCCACTGAAGCTTTCTTT
j_call: TRBJ1-1
d_call: -
v_call: TRBV12-3/TRBV12-4
clone_size: -

cdr3_aa: CASSGGRMVRAFF
cdr3_nt: TGTGCCAGCAGCGGGGGACGAATGGTTCGAGCTTTCTTT
j_call: TRBJ1-1
d_call: -
v_call: TRBV5-6
clone_size: -

cdr3_aa: CASSGGALGGTQYF
cdr3_nt: TGTGCCAGCTCAGGGGGAGCCCTCGGGGGGACCCAGTACTTC
j_call: TRBJ2-5
d_call: -
v_call: TRBV7-9
clone_size: few

cdr3_aa: CASTYRAGAWGQYF
cdr3_nt: TGTGCCAGCACCTACCGGGCTGGGGCCTGGGGGCAGTACTTC
j_call: TRBJ2-7
d_call: -
v_call: TRBV5-6
clone_size: few

cdr3_aa: CASSRLWVLSAAGGDGEQFF
cdr3_nt: TGTGCCAGCAGCCGCCTGTGGGTCCTTAGTGCGGCGGGAGGGGACGGTGAGCAGTTCTTC
j_call: TRBJ2-1
d_call: TRBD2
v_call: TRBV27
clone_size: few

cdr3_aa: CASSLPGSTEGKLFF
cdr3_nt: TGTGCCAGCAGCTTACCCGGGTCCACAGAAGGAAAACTGTTTTTT
j_call: TRBJ1-4
d_call: -
v_call: TRBV7-9
clone_size: few

cdr3_aa: CASSLGLGGGELFF
cdr3_nt: TGTGCCAGCAGCCTAGGGTTGGGGGGCGGGGAGCTGTTTTTT
j_call: TRBJ2-2
d_call: -
v_call: TRBV12-3/TRBV12-4
clone_size: -

cdr3_aa: CASSHIAGTANYEQYF
cdr3_nt: TGCGCCAGCAGCCATATAGCGGGCACAGCTAACTACGAGCAGTACTTC
j_call: TRBJ2-7
d_call: TRBD2
v_call: TRBV5-1
clone_size: -

cdr3_aa: CASSLYRSGSGETQYF
cdr3_nt: TGTGCCAGCAGCTTATACCGGAGCGGGAGTGGAGAGACCCAGTACTTC
j_call: TRBJ2-5
d_call: TRBD2
v_call: TRBV7-9
clone_size: few

cdr3_aa: CASSYSTLPGQGEAFF
cdr3_nt: TGTGCCAGCAGTTACTCCACTCTCCCGGGACAGGGAGAAGCTTTCTTT
j_call: TRBJ1-1
d_call: TRBD1
v_call: TRBV6-5
clone_size: few

cdr3_aa: CASSVVRDSRAYNEQFF
cdr3_nt: TGTGCCAGCAGCGTAGTTCGGGACAGCCGGGCGTACAATGAGCAGTTCTTC
j_call: TRBJ2-1
d_call: TRBD1
v_call: TRBV9
clone_size: -

cdr3_aa: CASSLTGLAGGNYNEQFF
cdr3_nt: TGCGCCAGCAGCTTGACAGGACTAGCGGGAGGAAACTACAATGAGCAGTTCTTC
j_call: TRBJ2-1
d_call: TRBD2
v_call: TRBV5-1
clone_size: -

cdr3_aa: CASSQYGWSQETQYF
cdr3_nt: TGCGCCAGCAGCCAATACGGGTGGTCCCAAGAGACCCAGTACTTC
j_call: TRBJ2-5
d_call: -
v_call: TRBV4-1
clone_size: -

cdr3_aa: CASSLAPGAPYEQYF
cdr3_nt: TGCGCCAGCAGCTTGGCCCCCGGGGCCCCCTACGAGCAGTACTTC
j_call: TRBJ2-7
d_call: -
v_call: TRBV5-1
clone_size: -

cdr3_aa: CASSVGTSGGDTQYF
cdr3_nt: TGTGCCAGCAGCGTAGGCACTAGCGGTGGGGATACGCAGTATTTT
j_call: TRBJ2-3
d_call: TRBD2
v_call: TRBV9
clone_size: few

cdr3_aa: CASSHSSAPHTYNEQFF
cdr3_nt: TGCGCCAGCAGCCACTCTAGCGCACCACACACCTACAATGAGCAGTTCTTC
j_call: TRBJ2-1
d_call: -
v_call: TRBV4-1
clone_size: -

cdr3_aa: CAICSRGGTAQTGELFF
cdr3_nt: TGTGCCATCTGTTCGCGGGGCGGGACAGCGCAGACCGGGGAGCTGTTTTTT
j_call: TRBJ2-2
d_call: -
v_call: TRBV3-1
clone_size: -

cdr3_aa: CASSVTLAGGETQYF
cdr3_nt: TGCGCCAGCAGTGTCACACTAGCGGGAGGAGAGACCCAGTACTTC
j_call: TRBJ2-5
d_call: TRBD2
v_call: TRBV10-1
clone_size: few

cdr3_aa: CASSQRSDRTVNTEAFF
cdr3_nt: TGTGCCAGCAGCCAACGGTCCGACAGGACCGTGAACACTGAAGCTTTCTTT
j_call: TRBJ1-1
d_call: -
v_call: TRBV4-2
clone_size: -

cdr3_aa: CAWSIKNIQYF
cdr3_nt: TGTGCCTGGAGTATCAAAAACATTCAGTACTTC
j_call: TRBJ2-4
d_call: -
v_call: TRBV30
clone_size: once

cdr3_aa: CASSLEVNYGYTF
cdr3_nt: TGTGCCAGCAGCCTGGAGGTCAACTATGGCTACACCTTC
j_call: TRBJ1-2
d_call: -
v_call: TRBV5-5
clone_size: many

cdr3_aa: CSVLLGTGRNYGYTF
cdr3_nt: TGCAGCGTTCTACTGGGGACAGGGAGGAACTATGGCTACACCTTC
j_call: TRBJ1-2
d_call: TRBD1
v_call: TRBV29-1
clone_size: few